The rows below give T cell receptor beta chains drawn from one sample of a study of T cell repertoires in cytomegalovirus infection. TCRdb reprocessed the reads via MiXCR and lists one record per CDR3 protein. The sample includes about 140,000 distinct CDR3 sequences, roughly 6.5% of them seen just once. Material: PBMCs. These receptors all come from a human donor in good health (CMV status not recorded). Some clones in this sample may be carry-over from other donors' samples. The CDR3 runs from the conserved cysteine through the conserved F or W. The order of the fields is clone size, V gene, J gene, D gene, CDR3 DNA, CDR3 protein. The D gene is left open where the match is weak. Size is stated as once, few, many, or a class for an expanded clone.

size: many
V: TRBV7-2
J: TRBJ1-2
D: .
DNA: TGTGCCAGCAGTCCAATCCAGACGGGGCATCGTGGGACCTTC
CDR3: CASSPIQTGHRGTF

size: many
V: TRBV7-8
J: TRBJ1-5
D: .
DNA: TGTGCCAGCAGCTTTGGAAGGGGAGGCAATCAGCCCCAGCATTTT
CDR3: CASSFGRGGNQPQHF

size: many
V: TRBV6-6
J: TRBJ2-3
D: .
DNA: TGTGCCAGCAGAAGACAGAGCACAGATACGCAGTATTTT
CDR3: CASRRQSTDTQYF

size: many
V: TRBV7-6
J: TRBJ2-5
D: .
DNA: TGTGCCAGCAGCTCCAGCAGCCAAGAGACCCAGTACTTC
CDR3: CASSSSSQETQYF

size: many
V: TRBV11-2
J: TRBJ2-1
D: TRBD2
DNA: TGTGCCACGACCGCGGCGGGGGGCCGATACAATGAGCAGTTCTTC
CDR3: CATTAAGGRYNEQFF

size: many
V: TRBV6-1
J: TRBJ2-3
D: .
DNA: TGTGCCAGCAGTGAAGAGGCCGGGGTTAATACGCAGTATTTT
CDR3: CASSEEAGVNTQYF

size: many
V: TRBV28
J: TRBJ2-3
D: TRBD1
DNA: TGTGCCAGCAGTCTGGGGGCTGGACAGGGGGCAGATACGCAGTATTTT
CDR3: CASSLGAGQGADTQYF

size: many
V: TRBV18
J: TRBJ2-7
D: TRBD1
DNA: TGTGCCAGCTCACCGACGGGACAGGGAGTCCACGAGCAGTACTTC
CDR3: CASSPTGQGVHEQYF

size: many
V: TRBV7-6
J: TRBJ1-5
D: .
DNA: TGTGCCAGCAGCTTAGGGGGGTCATCCGGCAATCAGCCCCAGCATTTT
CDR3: CASSLGGSSGNQPQHF

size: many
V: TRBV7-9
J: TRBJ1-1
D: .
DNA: TGTGCCAGCAGCTCCAGAAGTGGACAGATGAACACTGAAGCTTTCTTT
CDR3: CASSSRSGQMNTEAFF